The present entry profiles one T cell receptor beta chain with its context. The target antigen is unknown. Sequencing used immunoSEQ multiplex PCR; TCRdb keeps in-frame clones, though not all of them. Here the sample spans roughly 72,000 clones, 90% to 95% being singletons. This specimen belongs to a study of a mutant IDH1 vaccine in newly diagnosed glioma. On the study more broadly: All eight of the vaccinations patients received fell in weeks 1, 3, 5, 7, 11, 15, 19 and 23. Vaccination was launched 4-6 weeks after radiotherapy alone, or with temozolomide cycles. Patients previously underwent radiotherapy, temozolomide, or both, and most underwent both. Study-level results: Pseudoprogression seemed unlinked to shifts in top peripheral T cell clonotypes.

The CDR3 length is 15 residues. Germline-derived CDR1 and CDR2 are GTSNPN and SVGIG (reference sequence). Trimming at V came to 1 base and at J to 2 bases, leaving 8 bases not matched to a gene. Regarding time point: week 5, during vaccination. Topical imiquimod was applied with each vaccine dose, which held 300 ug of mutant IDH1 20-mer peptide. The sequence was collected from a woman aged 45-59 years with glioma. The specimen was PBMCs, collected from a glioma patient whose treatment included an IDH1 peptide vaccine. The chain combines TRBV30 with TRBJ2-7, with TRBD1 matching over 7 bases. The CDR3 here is CAWSEADRAAYEQYF. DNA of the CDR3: TGTGCCTGGAGTGAGGCCGACAGGGCGGCCTACGAGCAGTACTTC.